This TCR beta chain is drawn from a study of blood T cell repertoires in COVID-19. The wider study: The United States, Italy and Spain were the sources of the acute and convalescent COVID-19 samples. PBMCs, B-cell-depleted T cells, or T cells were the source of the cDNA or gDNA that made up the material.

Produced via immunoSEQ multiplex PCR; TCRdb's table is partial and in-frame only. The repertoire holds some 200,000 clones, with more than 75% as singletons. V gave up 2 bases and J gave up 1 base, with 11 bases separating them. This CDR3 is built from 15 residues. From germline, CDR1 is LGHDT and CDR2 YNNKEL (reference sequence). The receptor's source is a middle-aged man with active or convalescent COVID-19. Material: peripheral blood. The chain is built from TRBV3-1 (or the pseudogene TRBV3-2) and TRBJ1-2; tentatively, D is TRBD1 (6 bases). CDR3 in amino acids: CASSQPGHNNYGYTF. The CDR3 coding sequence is TGTGCCAGCAGCCAACCGGGACATAATAACTATGGCTACACCTTC.